This T cell receptor (beta chain) was documented in a study of CD8 T cells in ankylosing spondylitis. Libraries of TCR beta came from quantitative 5'-RACE with molecular barcodes. Via MiXCR, TCRdb re-called the 5' RACE reads, giving one row per CDR3 protein. Here the sample spans 250,000 to 300,000 distinct CDR3 sequences, about 20% being singletons. This clonotype was seen repeatedly, ten times or more. The germline V gene has CDR1 DFQATT and CDR2 SNEGSKA (reference sequence). The CDR3 loop spans 14 amino acids. V lost 0 bases and J lost 9, with 16 bases in between. Material: blood, either unsorted or a sorted T cell fraction (not recorded which). This chain connects TRBV20-1 to TRBJ2-3; D is perhaps TRBD2 (6 bases). This clonotype originated in a male donor with ankylosing spondylitis or in good health (not recorded which). CDR3 nucleotides: TGCAGTGCTAGAGATCCCGGGGGAAAGCAAACGCAGTATTTT. Translating it yields CSARDPGGKQTQYF.